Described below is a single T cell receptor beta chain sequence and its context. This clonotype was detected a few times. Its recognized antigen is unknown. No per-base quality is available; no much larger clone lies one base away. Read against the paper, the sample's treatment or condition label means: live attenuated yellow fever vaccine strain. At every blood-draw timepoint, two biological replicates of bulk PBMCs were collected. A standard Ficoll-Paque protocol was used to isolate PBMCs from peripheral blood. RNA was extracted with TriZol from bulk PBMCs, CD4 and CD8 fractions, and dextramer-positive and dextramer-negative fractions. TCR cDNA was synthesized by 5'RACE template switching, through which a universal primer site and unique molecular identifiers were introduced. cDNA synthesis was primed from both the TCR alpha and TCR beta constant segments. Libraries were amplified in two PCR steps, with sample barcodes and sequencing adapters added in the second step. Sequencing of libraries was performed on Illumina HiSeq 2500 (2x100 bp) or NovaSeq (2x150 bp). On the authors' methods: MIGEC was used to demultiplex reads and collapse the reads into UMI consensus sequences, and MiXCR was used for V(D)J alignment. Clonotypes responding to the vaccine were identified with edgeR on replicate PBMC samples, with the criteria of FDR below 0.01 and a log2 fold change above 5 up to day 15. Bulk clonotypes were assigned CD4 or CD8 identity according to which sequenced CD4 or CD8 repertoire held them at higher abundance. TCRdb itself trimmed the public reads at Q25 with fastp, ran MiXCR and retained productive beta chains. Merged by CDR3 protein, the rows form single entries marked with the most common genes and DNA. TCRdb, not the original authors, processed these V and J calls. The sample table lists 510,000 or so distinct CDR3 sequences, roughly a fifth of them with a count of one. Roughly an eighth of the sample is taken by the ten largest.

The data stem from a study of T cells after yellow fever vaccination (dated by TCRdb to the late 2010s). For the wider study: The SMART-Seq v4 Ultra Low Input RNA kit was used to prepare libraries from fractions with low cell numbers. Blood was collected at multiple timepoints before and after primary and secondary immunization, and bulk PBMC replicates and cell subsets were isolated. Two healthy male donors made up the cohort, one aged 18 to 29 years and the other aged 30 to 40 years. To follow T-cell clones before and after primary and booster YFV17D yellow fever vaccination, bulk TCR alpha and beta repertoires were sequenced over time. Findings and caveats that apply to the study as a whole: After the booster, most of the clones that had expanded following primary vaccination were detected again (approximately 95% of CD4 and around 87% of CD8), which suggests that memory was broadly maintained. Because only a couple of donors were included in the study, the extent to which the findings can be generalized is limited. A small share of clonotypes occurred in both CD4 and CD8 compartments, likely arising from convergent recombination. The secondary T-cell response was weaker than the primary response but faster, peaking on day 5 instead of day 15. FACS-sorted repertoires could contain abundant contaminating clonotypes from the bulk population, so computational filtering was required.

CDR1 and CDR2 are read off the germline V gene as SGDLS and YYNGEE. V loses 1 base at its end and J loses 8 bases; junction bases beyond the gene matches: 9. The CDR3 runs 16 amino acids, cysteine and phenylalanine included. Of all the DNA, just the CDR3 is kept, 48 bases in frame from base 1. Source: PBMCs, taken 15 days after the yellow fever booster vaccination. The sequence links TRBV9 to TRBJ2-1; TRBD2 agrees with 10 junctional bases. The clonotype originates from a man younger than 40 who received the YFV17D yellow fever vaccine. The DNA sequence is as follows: TGTGCCAGCAGCGTAAGTAATAGCGGGAGGTCCTATGAGCAGTTCTTC. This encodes CASSVSNSGRSYEQFF.